These 5 T cell receptor beta chains were all obtained from the same sample, sequenced in a study of T cell responses to AZD1222 COVID-19 vaccine. Data came from immunoSEQ multiplex PCR; TCRdb stores just in-frame clones and leaves some out. The sample has 150,000 to 200,000 clones; around 94% are singletons. The source was peripheral blood, collected on day 0 of AZD1222 vaccination. All receptors derive from an adult in good health.

This chain uses TRBV30 with TRBJ2-7; tentatively, D is TRBD1 or TRBD2 (5 bases each). Trimming took 7 bases from V and 2 from J, leaving 12 bases between them. CDR3 length: 12 amino acids. Germline loops: CDR1 GTSNPN, CDR2 SVGIG (reference sequence). The CDR3 protein is CAFGASPYEQYF. CDR3 bases: TGTGCCTTCGGGGCTAGCCCCTACGAGCAGTACTTC.

The rearrangement uses TRBV27 and TRBJ2-7, with D tentatively TRBD2 (5 bases). Germline CDR1 reads MNHEY; CDR2 reads SMNVEV (reference sequence). V was shortened by 11 bases and J by 6 bases, with 17 bases between the two germline ends. This CDR3 is 12 amino acids long. The CDR3 region is CAGKDSSGEQYF. CDR3 coding DNA: TGTGCCGGAAAGGACTCGAGTGGCGAGCAGTACTTC.

V usage is TRBV6-1 and J usage is TRBJ1-6; no definite D call. The germline CDR1 and CDR2 sequences are MNHNS and SASEGT. The length of the CDR3 is 13 residues. V lost 1 base, J lost 6 bases, and 4 bases lay in between. The CDR3 DNA is TGTGCCAGCAGTGAAGTTAGTAATTCACCCCTCCACTTT. Translation gives CASSEVSNSPLHF.

This clone was observed a few times. V gene TRBV27 combines with J gene TRBJ1-2; D is ambiguous. Looked up from germline, CDR1 is MNHEY and CDR2 is SMNVEV (reference sequence). The CDR3 runs to 10 residues. With 9 bases removed from V and 2 bases from J, the gap between germline ends came to 4 bases. CDR3 region: CASGNYGYTF. The CDR3 DNA reads as TGTGCCAGTGGGAACTATGGCTACACCTTC.

The CDR3 is CASSKGQGDELFF. The DNA for the CDR3 is TGTGCCAGCAGTAAGGGACAGGGAGACGAACTGTTTTTT. V is TRBV5-5 and J is TRBJ1-4; 9 bases align to TRBD1. V lost 5 bases and J lost 12; bases outside the gene matches: 8. The CDR3 length is 13 residues. CDR1 and CDR2 (germline): SGHKS, YYEKEE (reference sequence).